The 17 T cell receptor beta chains below all came from one sample that was sequenced in a study of T cells in Graves' hyperthyroidism and ophthalmopathy. Regions amplified from RNA transcripts were the TCR beta CDR3 regions. Initially, a first-round RT-PCR of the TCR CDR3 employed the HTBI primer set. TCRdb ran MiXCR on the multiplex PCR reads and lists one entry per CDR3 protein. The data show 250,000 to 300,000 distinct CDR3 sequences, with over 15% seen just once and roughly 53% held by the top ten. The sample comprised blood. These receptors came from a woman aged 55-75 years with Graves' ophthalmopathy.

This clonotype showed up many times. The DNA for the CDR3 is TGTGCCAGCAGCCGAACGACAGGGGCCCGGAATCAGCCCCAGCATTTT. It encodes CASSRTTGARNQPQHF. J is TRBJ1-5 and V is TRBV6-1, with 8 bases aligning to TRBD1. Germline V gene data show CDR1 as MNHNS and CDR2 as SASEGT. CDR3 length: 16 amino acids. V was clipped by 6 bases and J by 4 bases; unmatched bases: 11.

Many counts were recorded for this clonotype. The chain combines TRBV19 with TRBJ2-2; a possible D gene is TRBD1 (6 bases). This CDR3 comprises 14 residues. V was clipped by 4 bases and J by 1 base, with 7 bases between them. Germline-derived CDR1 and CDR2 are LNHDA and SQIVND (reference sequence). CDR3 sequence: CASSTQGNTGELFF. CDR3 DNA sequence: TGTGCCAGTAGTACACAGGGGAACACCGGGGAGCTGTTTTTT.

This clonotype was seen many times. The rearrangement joins TRBV7-9 to TRBJ1-2; D possibly corresponds to TRBD1 (5 bases). V was trimmed by 4 bases and J by 8 bases, leaving 17 bases between them. This CDR3 has 14 residues. Per the germline V gene, CDR1 is SEHNR and CDR2 is FQNEAQ (reference sequence). CDR3 coding DNA: TGTGCCAGCAGCTCGTCCCCTGCAGGGACCGGCTACACCTTC. This sequence encodes CASSSSPAGTGYTF.

V and J are TRBV20-1 and TRBJ2-7; D ambiguous. This CDR3 has 15 amino acids. Trimming removed 0 bases from V and 1 base from J, with 13 bases in between. The germline CDR1 and CDR2 sequences are DFQATT and SNEGSKA (reference sequence). This CDR3 reads CSARDPAGGSYEQYF. DNA for the CDR3: TGCAGTGCTAGAGATCCGGCAGGTGGTTCCTACGAGCAGTACTTC.

This clonotype was observed at least ten times. The V and J genes are TRBV11-2 and TRBJ2-5; D not certain. The CDR3 is 15 amino acids. CDR1 and CDR2 (germline): SGHAT, FQNNGV. Trimming took off 1 base at V and 3 bases at J, with 12 bases between the two ends. The CDR3 loop reads CASSLVPRTKETQYF. The CDR3 bases are TGTGCCAGCAGCTTAGTACCCCGGACGAAAGAGACCCAGTACTTC.

CDR3 protein: CASSFSLGGAIDTQYF. DNA of the CDR3: TGTGCCAGCAGCTTCTCACTCGGGGGGGCGATAGATACGCAGTATTTT. This chain links TRBV7-9 with TRBJ2-3; 8 positions match TRBD2. This CDR3 comprises 16 residues. The V gene end was trimmed by 3 bases and the J gene end by 5 bases; junction bases not matched to a gene: 10. Germline V lookup: CDR1 SEHNR, CDR2 FQNEAQ (reference sequence).

This clonotype was recorded a few times. J is TRBJ1-6 and V is TRBV9; D not certain. V lost 0 bases and J lost 9, with 7 bases in between. CDR1 SGDLS and CDR2 YYNGEE come from the germline V gene. The CDR3 spans 13 residues. CDR3: CASSVEVGSPLHF. As DNA, the CDR3 is TGTGCCAGCAGCGTAGAAGTCGGTTCACCCCTCCACTTT.

This clonotype was observed a few times. The chain has TRBV15 and TRBJ2-7, with 8 nucleotides matching TRBD1. The CDR3 runs 14 residues. Germline CDR1 is LNHNV and CDR2 is YYDKDF (reference sequence). V was clipped by 0 bases and J by 6 bases; unmatched bases: 4. The CDR3 DNA follows: TGTGCCACCAGCAGAGATCGCAGGGGGCGCGAGCAGTACTTC. This gives the protein CATSRDRRGREQYF.

This clonotype was counted only a few times. The rearrangement uses TRBV6-1 and TRBJ1-1; no clear D. Trimming took off 5 bases at V and 11 bases at J, with 24 bases between the two ends. Germline-derived CDR1 and CDR2 are MNHNS and SASEGT. This CDR3 has 15 residues. The CDR3 here is CASSPQPASATRAFF. CDR3 DNA sequence: TGTGCCAGCAGTCCACAGCCGGCCTCAGCCACACGGGCTTTCTTT.

Many counts were recorded for this clonotype. The chain recombines TRBV5-1 with TRBJ1-1; 8 bases are a match to TRBD1. The CDR3 has 14 residues. Germline CDR1 SGHRS, CDR2 YFSETQ. With 6 bases clipped from V and 1 base from J, the junction kept 5 bases outside the gene matches. CDR3 bases: TGCGCCAGCAAATCAGGGGGCCGGAACACTGAAGCTTTCTTT. It codes for CASKSGGRNTEAFF.

V usage is TRBV6-1 and J usage is TRBJ1-2, with D possibly being TRBD1 (5 bases). V dropped 2 bases and J dropped 1 base, with 5 bases sitting between them. There are 13 residues in the CDR3. Germline V gives CDR1 MNHNS, CDR2 SASEGT. CDR3 bases: TGTGCCAGCAGTGAAAGGGGTAACTATGGCTACACCTTC. Translating it yields CASSERGNYGYTF.

The chain employs TRBV6-1 and TRBJ1-2; weak D call: TRBD1 (5 bases). V lost 1 base, J lost 7 bases, and 10 bases lay in between. CDR3 length: 13 residues. Germline loops: CDR1 MNHNS, CDR2 SASEGT. CDR3: CASSEEGWGGYTF. CDR3 DNA: TGTGCCAGCAGTGAAGAGGGGTGGGGTGGCTACACCTTC.

This clonotype has only a few counts. The V and J genes are TRBV19 and TRBJ2-3; TRBD2 matches at 7 bases. The germline gives CDR1 LNHDA, CDR2 SQIVND (reference sequence). CDR3 length equals 14 residues. J gave up 0 bases and V 9 bases, and 6 bases lay outside the gene matches. The CDR3 coding sequence is TGTGCCAGCGAGGGGAGGGAGAGCACAGATACGCAGTATTTT. Encoded protein: CASEGRESTDTQYF.

This clonotype has a count of ten or more. The chain links TRBV5-5 to TRBJ2-1; D not resolved. V lost 4 bases to trimming and J lost 0 bases, with 14 bases between them. The CDR3 sequence is 16 residues long. The germline V gene has CDR1 SGHKS and CDR2 YYEKEE (reference sequence). CDR3 loop: CASSGRADSSYNEQFF. The CDR3 nucleotides are TGTGCCAGCAGCGGACGGGCGGATAGCTCCTACAATGAGCAGTTCTTC.

The chain combines TRBV10-3 with TRBJ1-2, with 7 bases fitting TRBD1. V lost 7 bases to trimming and J lost 5 bases; unmatched junction nucleotides: 7. The CDR3 totals 13 residues. Per germline, CDR1 ENHRY and CDR2 SYGVKD. The CDR3 coding sequence is TGTGCCATCACCCATGACAGGGAATATGGCTACACCTTC. Translation gives CAITHDREYGYTF.

The chain is built from TRBV6-1 and TRBJ1-5; D uncertain. V was cut by 4 bases and J by 4 bases, with 29 bases left in between. The germline V gene encodes CDR1 MNHNS and CDR2 SASEGT. CDR3 length: 20 amino acids. CDR3 loop: CASSGWSWPGLVGRNQPQHF. CDR3 sequence (DNA): TGTGCCAGCAGTGGGTGGAGTTGGCCCGGGCTGGTGGGTAGAAATCAGCCCCAGCATTTT.

This clonotype was counted many times. This chain links TRBV30 with TRBJ1-1; no reliable D call. The length of the CDR3 is 13 residues. Trimming left V 7 bases short and J 0 bases short, with 12 bases between. Germline V gene sequence: CDR1 GTSNPN, CDR2 SVGIG (reference sequence). CDR3 sequence reads: CAFFKAMNTEAFF. CDR3 coding DNA: TGTGCCTTTTTTAAGGCTATGAACACTGAAGCTTTCTTT.